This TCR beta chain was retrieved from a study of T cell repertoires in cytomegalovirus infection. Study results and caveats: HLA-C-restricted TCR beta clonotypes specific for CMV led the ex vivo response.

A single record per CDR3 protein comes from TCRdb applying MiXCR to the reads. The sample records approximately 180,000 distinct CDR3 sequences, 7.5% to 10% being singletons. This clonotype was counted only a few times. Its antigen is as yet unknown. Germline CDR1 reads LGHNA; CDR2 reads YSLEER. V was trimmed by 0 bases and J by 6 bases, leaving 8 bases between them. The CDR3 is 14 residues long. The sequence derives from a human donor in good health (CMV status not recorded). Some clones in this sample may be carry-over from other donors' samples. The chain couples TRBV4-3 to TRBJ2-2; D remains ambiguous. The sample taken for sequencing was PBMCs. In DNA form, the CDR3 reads TGCGCCAGCAGCCAAGAAGCCCGTCCCGGGGAGCTGTTTTTT. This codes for CASSQEARPGELFF.